The rows below give T cell receptor beta chains drawn from one sample of a study of monozygotic twins with inflammatory bowel disease. TCRdb reanalyzed the 5' RACE reads and collapses them to one entry per CDR3 protein, without DNA. The sample yields some 450,000 distinct CDR3 sequences, of which the top ten take up roughly 2.3%. The sample comprised blood. Receptors originate from a human donor with ulcerative colitis or Crohn's disease, or a healthy co-twin of an affected twin (not recorded which). Each CDR3 is given with its conserved first and last residue.

j_call: TRBJ2-4; v_call: TRBV5-1; cdr3_length: 18; cdr3_aa: CASSSSPSQGAHQNIQYF
j_call: TRBJ2-2; v_call: TRBV5-6; cdr3_length: 13; cdr3_aa: CATLGRDTGELFF
j_call: TRBJ2-2; v_call: TRBV19; cdr3_length: 14; cdr3_aa: CASTKGPNTGELFF
j_call: TRBJ2-2; v_call: TRBV6-1; cdr3_length: 15; cdr3_aa: CAGADRGSNTGELFF
j_call: TRBJ1-5; v_call: TRBV15; cdr3_length: 15; cdr3_aa: CATSKGHYSNQPQHF
j_call: TRBJ1-1; v_call: TRBV18; cdr3_length: 13; cdr3_aa: CASARQGDTEAFF
j_call: TRBJ2-5; v_call: TRBV25-1; cdr3_length: 12; cdr3_aa: CASSETVETQYF
j_call: TRBJ2-7; v_call: TRBV4-2; cdr3_length: 15; cdr3_aa: CASSLTGPVTYEQYF
j_call: TRBJ1-2; v_call: TRBV2; cdr3_length: 14; cdr3_aa: CASSEKGRGQGYTF
j_call: TRBJ2-7; v_call: TRBV4-3; cdr3_length: 15; cdr3_aa: CASSKDRGRSYEQYF
j_call: TRBJ2-1; v_call: TRBV28; cdr3_length: 14; cdr3_aa: CASSLGGLKNEQFF
j_call: TRBJ1-2; v_call: TRBV7-2; cdr3_length: 16; cdr3_aa: CASSVDRVASNYGYTF
j_call: TRBJ1-1; v_call: TRBV7-2; cdr3_length: 17; cdr3_aa: CASSPLGGMAVIAEAFF
j_call: TRBJ2-1; v_call: TRBV20-1; cdr3_length: 16; cdr3_aa: CSARDIGLASYNEQFF
j_call: TRBJ2-7; v_call: TRBV5-1; cdr3_length: 15; cdr3_aa: CASSLSSGPQYEQYF
j_call: TRBJ2-7; v_call: TRBV4-3; cdr3_length: 13; cdr3_aa: CASSQARLTPEYF
j_call: TRBJ2-7; v_call: TRBV5-1; cdr3_length: 13; cdr3_aa: CASSLTDSYEQYF
j_call: TRBJ2-3; v_call: TRBV6-5; cdr3_length: 13; cdr3_aa: CASRVGSTDTQYF
j_call: TRBJ2-4; v_call: TRBV28; cdr3_length: 15; cdr3_aa: CASSSTGTGGNIQYF
j_call: TRBJ2-3; v_call: TRBV18; cdr3_length: 13; cdr3_aa: CASSPPQTDTQYF